This TCR beta chain is from a study of shared clonotypes between healthy human individuals (dated by TCRdb to 2018 to 2021). In terms of the full investigation: Two women and a few men aged 18 to 49 years were included in the cohort. Blood TCR repertoires of several healthy adults were deeply sequenced to estimate repertoire size and the extent of clonotype sharing between individuals. For each donor, CD4 naive and CD4 memory were each run on three plates, CD8 naive on two plates, and CD8 memory on one plate. Libraries were prepared and TCR repertoires were sequenced by different laboratories using diverse techniques, in order to increase sequencing depth and limit assay-specific biases. Each donor's leukapheresis produced roughly between roughly 0.9 and 8.9 billion PBMCs. Study-level results and caveats: Because the study included a small number of donors, the genetic and exposure-history diversity represented was limited. Pairwise subsampling led to the expectation that sequencing depth would affect the degree of clonotype sharing among donors. Even with the large sequencing depth, rarefaction of the sorted-subset datasets indicated that sequencing was incomplete. Sharing across four donors was observed for around 4.8% of naive CD4, over 3% of naive CD8, 2% to 2.5% of memory CD4, and 0.4% of memory CD8 clonotypes. Naive subsets generally had larger estimated clonotype richness than memory subsets did. Sampling was limited to blood, and TCR repertoires in tissue likely differ from TCR repertoires in blood. Higher generation probabilities were observed for clonotypes shared by all four sorted-subset donors than for non-shared clonotypes.

Using the deep immunoSEQ assay, TCR CDR3 regions were amplified from genomic DNA by multiplex PCR. Extracted genomic DNA from each cell subset was distributed evenly across all wells of several immunoSEQ 96-well plates, and each plate was treated as a replicate. Each replicate PCR for sorted subsets received 200 ng genomic DNA, equal to tens of thousands of T cell genomes. The purified libraries were quantified using a Qubit 3.0 fluorometer, sized with a Bioanalyzer 2100, and then quantified again using the KAPA Library Quantification kit. Every immunoSEQ 96-well plate was sequenced on a separate single-read 150-cycle Illumina NextSeq 550 flow cell. On the study's bioinformatics: Because the immunoSEQ output held only junctional sequences and lacked quality scores, the filtering could not match the filtering applied to full-length reads. Sequences were annotated with PyIR, a Python wrapper for IgBLAST v1.9, and V/J genes and CDR3 were assigned using IMGT germline references. Reads with weak V/J assignments (E-value above 1e-6), missing CDR3, stop codons, out-of-frame junctions, or ambiguous translated residues were removed. V3J clonotypes were defined as sequences sharing an identical inferred V gene, J gene, and CDR3 amino acid sequence. The percentage overlap between two repertoires was calculated by dividing the number of shared unique clonotypes by the size of the smaller repertoire. Richness of each repertoire was evaluated using RTK rarefaction, the Chao1 estimator, and Recon v2.1 estimates of unobserved clonotypes. For all TCRbeta clonotypes obtained by the gDNA method from a handful of donors, generation probabilities were computed with OLGA. The table was pulled from immuneACCESS by TCRdb, which kept in-frame rearrangements only. Such tables lose some clones; where checked, under half of the loss comes from unresolved V genes, and the rest has no known cause. Clone size and the V and J calls come from that table; the DNA yielded D and trimming. Here the sample has roughly 1,100,000 clones; about three quarters occur a single time. The ten largest clones represent approximately 1.5% of the sample.

About this clone itself: Its antigen is not yet known. Base qualities are missing; no much larger clone stands one base away. Other DNA sequences in this sample translate to the same CDR3.

Healthy HIV-negative adults with no recently reported acute infections or vaccinations were included as donors. Every donor was a Caucasian adult living in Nashville, Tennessee, USA. CD4+ T cells were enriched through magnetic negative selection, after which naive cells were positively selected on CD45RA and the remaining negative fraction served as the memory subset. After blood collection by leukapheresis, PBMCs were isolated using Ficoll-Histopaque density gradient centrifugation and then cryopreserved in the vapor phase of liquid nitrogen. Analytical flow cytometry was used to check the purity and quantity of every magnetically sorted T cell population. Each sorted fraction had its genomic DNA isolated and then quantified by UV absorbance on a Nanodrop 2000c. Material: memory CD4+ T cells sorted from blood. What this sample's cell subset or site label stands for: CD45RA-negative fraction. This TCR was sampled from a man in his late teens or twenties in good health.

The DNA is as follows: TGCGCCAGCAGCCGGGGCAGGGGAGATTATGGCTACACCTTC. The resulting protein is CASSRGRGDYGYTF. The chain uses TRBV4-1 and TRBJ1-2, and TRBD1 may be the D gene, going by 6 matching bases. Taken from the germline V gene, the CDR1 and CDR2 loops are MGHRA and YSYEKL. V is clipped by 4 bases and J by 5 bases, and the sequence between their germline boundaries is 14 bases long. The cysteine opens and the phenylalanine closes a CDR3 of 14 amino acids. The DNA shown is the 42-base CDR3, in frame from base 1.